This record covers a single T cell receptor (beta chain). The antigen is undetermined. Germline loops: CDR1 MNHNY, CDR2 SVGAGI (reference sequence). This CDR3 region has 16 residues. The V end was cut by 7 bases, the J end by 5 bases, with 20 bases between. All CD4+ cells other than CD45RA+CCR7+CD95- naive cells were sorted as memory, over 95% pure. Healthy donors' blood was sourced from blood donation centers in Switzerland. Sorted cells lacked CD8+, CD14+, CD16+, CD56+, CD19+ and CD25-bright cells. This entry belongs to a study of human CD4 T cells and Enterobacteriaceae. The protocol was immunoSEQ multiplex PCR, while the TCRdb copy is restricted to in-frame clones and leaves out a portion. The data contain fewer than 35,000 clones, approximately 81% of them singletons. General observations from the study: Broadly cross-reactive clonotypes: about 60% of the 19 ranked in the top 5%. Ex vivo clonotype reactivity was inferred only by sequence matching.

The chain combines TRBV6-6 with TRBJ2-2; TRBD1 might be the D (5 bases). The sequence derives from a human donor in good health. Material for sequencing was memory CD4+ T cells from blood. This CDR3 is CASNPARGPGTGELFF. CDR3 bases: TGTGCCAGCAACCCCGCAAGAGGACCAGGGACCGGGGAGCTGTTTTTT.